This TCR beta chain was recovered during a study of regulatory T cells in long-lasting Graves disease. Study results and caveats: Persistent Graves' patients showed less TCR diversity than newly diagnosed ones. Among samples with persistent disease, TRBV28, TRBJ1-2 and TRBJ2-5 were favored. Analysis covered peripheral blood alone, not thyroid tissue.

Arm-PCR with iRepertoire HTBI primers amplified the CDR3 regions for these TCR beta libraries. TCRdb reprocessed the multiplex PCR reads via MiXCR and lists one record per CDR3 protein. Among 240,000 or so distinct CDR3 sequences listed, 20% were seen once. Time point indicated: newly diagnosed GD, antithyroid drugs for less than 3 months. RNA extracted from PBMCs served as the sequencing template. As collected, the peripheral blood samples measured about 9.6 milliliters each and went into EDTA tubes. The CDR3 contains 16 residues. CDR1 is SEHNR and CDR2 is FQNEAQ in the germline V gene (reference sequence). This clonotype has only one observation. What it binds is not known. One junction end does not reproduce the germline sequence, and a read error may be involved.

The clonotype was recovered from a female donor with Graves disease. The material sequenced was peripheral blood mononuclear cells (PBMCs), taken at new diagnosis, from a patient treated with antithyroid drugs. The V gene is TRBV7-9, the J gene TRBJ1-4; weak D call: TRBD1 (5 bases). In nucleotides, the CDR3 is TGCGCCAGCAGCCAAGATCTGCCTCGGGGGGGTGAAAAACTGTTTTTT. It encodes CASSQDLPRGGEKLFF.